This record concerns one TCR beta chain sequence. Some clones are missing from TCRdb's copy, which holds only in-frame ones; the method was immunoSEQ multiplex PCR. The sample lists about 100,000 clones, roughly 92% occurring once. The CDR3 is 13 amino acids. The trim removed 8 bases at V and 7 bases at J, leaving 7 bases unmatched. The germline CDR1 and CDR2 sequences are MNHEY and SVGAGI. This sample stems from a study of blood T cell repertoires in COVID-19. On the study more broadly: Whether acute or convalescent, the COVID-19 samples came from the United States, Italy and Spain.

The rearrangement joins TRBV6-5 to TRBJ1-1; 10 positions match TRBD1. This clonotype was obtained from a woman in her 50s with COVID-19, enrolled during active disease. The sequenced sample was peripheral blood. The CDR3 DNA reads TGTGCCAGCTCGGGACAGGGGTTTGGTGAAGCTTTCTTT. It translates to CASSGQGFGEAFF.